One and the same sample provided the 13 T cell receptor beta chains below, sequenced in a study of glioma-infiltrating T cells after dendritic cell vaccination. Profiled with immunoSEQ multiplex PCR; TCRdb holds only in-frame clones, not every one. Among 85,000 to 100,000 clones listed, 65% to 85% were seen once. The time point denotes: after dendritic cell vaccination, including at tumor progression/relapse. The material was blood, obtained after dendritic cell vaccination. The receptors come from a human donor with glioblastoma.

The chain carries TRBV9 and TRBJ1-1; weak D call: TRBD1 (6 bases). The CDR3 consists of 14 residues. The germline CDR1 and CDR2 sequences are SGDLS and YYNGEE. Trimming removed 4 bases at V and 2 bases at J, with 12 bases between. This chain's CDR3 is CASSWTDINTEAFF. DNA for the CDR3: TGTGCCAGCAGCTGGACAGATATAAACACTGAAGCTTTCTTT.

The chain combines TRBV19 with TRBJ2-1; 8 bases are a match to TRBD1. The CDR3 totals 14 residues. Losses at the gene ends were 7 bases for V and 3 bases for J; bases not matched to a gene: 5. Germline CDR1 LNHDA, CDR2 SQIVND (reference sequence). The CDR3 coding sequence is TGTGCCAGTAAACCGGGACAGGACTACAATGAGCAGTTCTTC. Its translation: CASKPGQDYNEQFF.

This clone was counted once. The rearrangement joins TRBV6-5 to TRBJ1-1, with 7 bases identical to TRBD1. Germline CDR1 MNHEY, CDR2 SVGAGI. The trim removed 5 bases at V and 4 bases at J, leaving 7 bases unmatched. This CDR3 is 14 amino acids long. The CDR3 coding sequence is TGTGCCAGCAGTCTCACAGGGGCGGCCACTGAAGCTTTCTTT. This codes for CASSLTGAATEAFF.

The sample holds a few counts of this clone. The V gene is TRBV28, the J gene TRBJ2-2, with D unclear. The germline V gene has CDR1 MDHEN and CDR2 SYDVKM. This CDR3 has 12 residues. Trimming took 6 bases from V and 6 from J, leaving 8 bases between them. CDR3 in amino acids: CASRAQAGELFF. The CDR3 bases are TGTGCCAGCAGGGCCCAAGCCGGGGAGCTGTTTTTT.

In the case of this clone: The DNA is omitted, as the CDR3 cannot be located on it reliably, and the CDR3 follows TCRdb's listing. The chain carries TRBV30 and TRBJ1-2; the table's D call TRBD1 went unverified against the DNA. Germline V gene data show CDR1 as GTSNPN and CDR2 as SVGIG (reference sequence). The CDR3 is 12 residues long, ends included. The CDR3 spells CAWSSFGQGSTF.

The chain carries TRBV9 and TRBJ2-1; 7 positions agree with TRBD1. Germline CDR1 is SGDLS and CDR2 is YYNGEE. The CDR3 contains 15 residues. The junction had 7 bases not matched to a gene; V was cut back by 0 bases and J by 7 bases. This CDR3 is CASSVAWDSSNEQFF. CDR3 nucleotides: TGTGCCAGCAGCGTAGCATGGGACAGTTCGAATGAGCAGTTCTTC.

The chain links TRBV4-1 to TRBJ2-5, with D possibly TRBD1 on 6 matching bases. Trimming removed 4 bases from V and 3 bases from J, with 18 bases in between. This CDR3 contains 16 residues. The V gene's germline CDR1 is MGHRA and CDR2 YSYEKL. The CDR3 DNA is TGCGCCAGCAGCCCCCCCCCGGGGCAGGGGAAAGAGACCCAGTACTTC. It specifies CASSPPPGQGKETQYF.

This chain connects TRBV11-2 to TRBJ2-3; D is unclear. Between the trimmed V and J ends, which lost 1 base and 0 bases, there was a span of 8 bases. CDR3 length: 15 residues. CDR1 SGHAT and CDR2 FQNNGV come from the germline V gene. This chain's CDR3 is CASSLALTSTDTQYF. The CDR3 DNA sequence: TGTGCCAGCAGCTTAGCCCTGACTAGCACAGATACGCAGTATTTT.

The chain uses TRBV5-1 and TRBJ1-2; 11 bases map to TRBD1. Germline V gene lookup returns CDR1 SGHRS and CDR2 YFSETQ. The CDR3 spans 13 residues. The J segment lost 8 bases and the V segment lost 4 bases, leaving 4 bases of the junction unmatched. CDR3 loop: CASSPRTGGGYTF. The CDR3, as DNA: TGCGCCAGCAGCCCAAGGACAGGGGGCGGCTACACCTTC.

The chain employs TRBV28 and TRBJ1-1; D not certain. CDR3 length equals 16 residues. V lost 5 bases and J lost 1, with 17 bases in between. Germline CDR1 reads MDHEN; CDR2 reads SYDVKM. The CDR3 is CASSPQYGAGNTEAFF. The CDR3 nucleotides read TGTGCCAGCAGTCCACAATACGGCGCGGGGAACACTGAAGCTTTCTTT.

The chain has TRBV10-3 and TRBJ1-2; 9 nucleotides align to TRBD1. Germline V gene lookup returns CDR1 ENHRY and CDR2 SYGVKD. V trimming: 7 bases; J trimming: 2 bases; junction bases outside the gene matches: 5. The CDR3 length is 14 residues. The CDR3 here is CAITKGQGNYGYTF. The CDR3 coding sequence is TGTGCCATCACCAAAGGACAGGGGAACTATGGCTACACCTTC.

The chain has TRBV7-8 and TRBJ2-7; 7 bases fit TRBD2. Germline V gene sequence: CDR1 SGHVS, CDR2 FQNEAQ. V lost 1 base to trimming and J lost 2 bases; unmatched junction nucleotides: 11. The CDR3 extends over 17 amino acids. CDR3 coding DNA: TGTGCCAGCAGCTTAGTAACTAGCGCCTTATCGACCTACGAGCAGTACTTC. It is translated as CASSLVTSALSTYEQYF.

This clone was detected a few times. J is TRBJ1-2 and V is TRBV29-1; 7 positions agree with TRBD1. V dropped 2 bases and J dropped 5; count of bases not matched to a gene: 2. Per the germline V gene, CDR1 is SQVTM and CDR2 is ANQGSEA. The CDR3 is made up of 12 amino acids. The CDR3 reads CSVETGDYGYTF. The CDR3 region has the DNA TGCAGCGTTGAAACAGGGGATTATGGCTACACCTTC.